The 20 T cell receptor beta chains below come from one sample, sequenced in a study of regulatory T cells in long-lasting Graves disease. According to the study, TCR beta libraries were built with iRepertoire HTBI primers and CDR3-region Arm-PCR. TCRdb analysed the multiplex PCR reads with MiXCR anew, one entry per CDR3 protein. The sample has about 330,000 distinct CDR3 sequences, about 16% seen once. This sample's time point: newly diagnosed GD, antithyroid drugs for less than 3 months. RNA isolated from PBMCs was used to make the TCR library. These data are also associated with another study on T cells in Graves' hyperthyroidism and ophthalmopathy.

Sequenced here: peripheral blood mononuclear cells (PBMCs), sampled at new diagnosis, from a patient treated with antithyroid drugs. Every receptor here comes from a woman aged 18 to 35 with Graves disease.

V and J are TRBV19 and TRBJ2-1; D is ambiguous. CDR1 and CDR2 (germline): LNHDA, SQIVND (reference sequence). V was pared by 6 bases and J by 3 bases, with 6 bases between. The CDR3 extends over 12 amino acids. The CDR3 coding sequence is TGTGCCAGTAGGGGATACTACAATGAGCAGTTCTTC. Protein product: CASRGYYNEQFF.

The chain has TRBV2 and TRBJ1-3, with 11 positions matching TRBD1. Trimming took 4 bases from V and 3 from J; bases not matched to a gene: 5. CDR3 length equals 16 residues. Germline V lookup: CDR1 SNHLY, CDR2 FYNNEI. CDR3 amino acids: CASSVGQGAGGNTIYF. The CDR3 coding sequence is TGTGCCAGCAGTGTCGGACAGGGGGCTGGTGGAAACACCATATATTTT. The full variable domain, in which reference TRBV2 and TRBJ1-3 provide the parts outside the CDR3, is EPEVTQTPSHQVTQMGQEVILRCVPISNHLYFYWYRQILGQKVEFLVSFYNNEISEKSEIFDDQFSVERPDGSNFTLKIRSTKLEDSAMYFCASSVGQGAGGNTIYFGEGSWLTVV.

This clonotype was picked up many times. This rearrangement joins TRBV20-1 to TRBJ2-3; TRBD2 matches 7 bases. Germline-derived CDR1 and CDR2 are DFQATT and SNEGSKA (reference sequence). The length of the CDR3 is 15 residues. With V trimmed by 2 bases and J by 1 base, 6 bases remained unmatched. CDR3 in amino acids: CSARQPSGRTDTQYF. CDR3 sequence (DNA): TGCAGTGCTAGACAACCTAGCGGCCGCACAGATACGCAGTATTTT.

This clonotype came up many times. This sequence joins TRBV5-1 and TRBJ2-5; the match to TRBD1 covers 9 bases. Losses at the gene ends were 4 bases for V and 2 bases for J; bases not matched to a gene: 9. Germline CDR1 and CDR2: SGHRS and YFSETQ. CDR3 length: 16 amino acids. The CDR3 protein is CASSAGQGIGQETQYF. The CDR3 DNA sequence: TGCGCCAGCAGCGCGGGACAGGGAATCGGACAAGAGACCCAGTACTTC.

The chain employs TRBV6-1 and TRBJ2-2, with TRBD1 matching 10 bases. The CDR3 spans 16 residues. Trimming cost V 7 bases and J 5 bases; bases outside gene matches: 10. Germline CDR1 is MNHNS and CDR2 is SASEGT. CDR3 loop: CASTDIGTGVTGELFF. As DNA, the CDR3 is TGTGCCAGCACCGATATCGGGACAGGGGTGACCGGGGAGCTGTTTTTT.

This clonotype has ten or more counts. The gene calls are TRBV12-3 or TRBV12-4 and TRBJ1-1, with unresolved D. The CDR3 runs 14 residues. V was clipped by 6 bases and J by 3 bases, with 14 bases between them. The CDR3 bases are TGTGCCAGCAGCTACGGACGACTGGACACTGAAGCTTTCTTT. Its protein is CASSYGRLDTEAFF.

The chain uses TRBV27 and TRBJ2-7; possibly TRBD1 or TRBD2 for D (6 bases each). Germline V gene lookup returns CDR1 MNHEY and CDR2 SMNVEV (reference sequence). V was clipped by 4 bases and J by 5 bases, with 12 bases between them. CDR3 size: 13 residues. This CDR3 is CASSYLGGNEQYF. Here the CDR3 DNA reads TGTGCCAGCAGTTATCTAGGGGGGAACGAGCAGTACTTC.

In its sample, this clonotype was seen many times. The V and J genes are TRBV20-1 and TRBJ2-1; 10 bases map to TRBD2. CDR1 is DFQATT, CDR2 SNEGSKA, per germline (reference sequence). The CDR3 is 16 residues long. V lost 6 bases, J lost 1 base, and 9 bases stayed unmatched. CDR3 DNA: TGCAGTGCCCGGTCCCTAGCGGGAGCGTCCTACAATGAGCAGTTCTTC. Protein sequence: CSARSLAGASYNEQFF.

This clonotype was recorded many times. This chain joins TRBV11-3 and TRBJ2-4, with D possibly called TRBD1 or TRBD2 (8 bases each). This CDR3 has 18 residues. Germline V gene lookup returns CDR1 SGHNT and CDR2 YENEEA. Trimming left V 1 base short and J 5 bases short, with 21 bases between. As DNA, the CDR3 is TGTGCCAGCAGCTTAGTCGGGGGGGCAGGGGGCTTGGAAAACATTCAGTACTTC. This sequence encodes CASSLVGGAGGLENIQYF.

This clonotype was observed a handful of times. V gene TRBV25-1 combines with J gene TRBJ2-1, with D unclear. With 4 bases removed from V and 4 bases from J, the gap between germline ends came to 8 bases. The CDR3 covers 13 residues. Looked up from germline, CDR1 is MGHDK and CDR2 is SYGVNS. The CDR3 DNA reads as TGTGCCAGCAGTGTAAACACGTACAATGAGCAGTTCTTC. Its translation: CASSVNTYNEQFF.

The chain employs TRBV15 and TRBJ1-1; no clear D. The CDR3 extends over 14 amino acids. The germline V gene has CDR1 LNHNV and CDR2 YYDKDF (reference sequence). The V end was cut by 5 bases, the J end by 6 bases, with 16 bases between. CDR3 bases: TGTGCCACCAGCCCCCCCCTGAGTATGGCTGAAGCTTTCTTT. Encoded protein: CATSPPLSMAEAFF.

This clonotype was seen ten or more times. CDR3 bases: TGTGCCAGCGCCTCGGGGAGCCGAGAGACCCAGTACTTC. This translates into CASASGSRETQYF. The rearrangement links TRBV2 to TRBJ2-5, with D possibly TRBD2 on 5 matching bases. This CDR3 is 13 amino acids long. Germline V gene lookup returns CDR1 SNHLY and CDR2 FYNNEI. Trimming shortened V by 8 bases and J by 4 bases, and 14 bases separated the two germline ends.

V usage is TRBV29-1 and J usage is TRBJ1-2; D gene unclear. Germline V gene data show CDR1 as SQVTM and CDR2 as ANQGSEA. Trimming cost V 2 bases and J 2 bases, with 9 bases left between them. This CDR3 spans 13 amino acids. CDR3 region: CSVESGRNYGYTF. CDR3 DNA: TGCAGCGTTGAAAGTGGGCGGAACTATGGCTACACCTTC.

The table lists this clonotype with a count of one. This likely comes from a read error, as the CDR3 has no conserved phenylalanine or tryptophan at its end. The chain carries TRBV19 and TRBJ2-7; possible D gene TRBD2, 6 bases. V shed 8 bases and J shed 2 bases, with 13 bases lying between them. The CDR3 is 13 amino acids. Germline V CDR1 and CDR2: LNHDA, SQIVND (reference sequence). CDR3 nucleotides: TGTGCCAGTTCGAGGGGAGGCCCCTACGAGCAGTACCTC. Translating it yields CASSRGGPYEQYL.

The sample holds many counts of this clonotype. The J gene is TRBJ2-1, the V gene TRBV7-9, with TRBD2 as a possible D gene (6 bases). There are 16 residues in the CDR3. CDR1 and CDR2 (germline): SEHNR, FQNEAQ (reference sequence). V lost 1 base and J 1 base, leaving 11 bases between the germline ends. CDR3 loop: CASSLVGGRSYNEQFF. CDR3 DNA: TGTGCCAGCAGCTTAGTTGGTGGGAGGTCCTACAATGAGCAGTTCTTC. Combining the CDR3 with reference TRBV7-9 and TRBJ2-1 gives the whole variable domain DTGVSQNPRHKITKRGQNVTFRCDPISEHNRLYWYRQTLGQGPEFLTYFQNEAQLEKSRLLSDRFSAERPKGSFSTLEIQRTEQGDSAMYLCASSLVGGRSYNEQFFGPGTRLTVL.

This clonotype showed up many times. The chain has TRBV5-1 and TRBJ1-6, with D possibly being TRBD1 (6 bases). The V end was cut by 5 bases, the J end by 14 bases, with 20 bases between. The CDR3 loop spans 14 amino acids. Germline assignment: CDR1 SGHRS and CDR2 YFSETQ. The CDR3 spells CASSGSGAVLSLHF. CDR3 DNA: TGCGCCAGCAGTGGATCGGGGGCCGTTTTATCCCTCCACTTT.

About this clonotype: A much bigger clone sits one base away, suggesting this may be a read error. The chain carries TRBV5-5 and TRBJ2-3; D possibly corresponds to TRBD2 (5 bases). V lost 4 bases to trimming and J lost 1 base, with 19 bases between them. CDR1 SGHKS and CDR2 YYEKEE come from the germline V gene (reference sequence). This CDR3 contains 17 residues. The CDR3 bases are TGTGCCAGCAGCGCGGGCAGCGTGAGTGGGCGCACAGATACGCAGTATTTT. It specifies CASSAGSVSGRTDTQYF.

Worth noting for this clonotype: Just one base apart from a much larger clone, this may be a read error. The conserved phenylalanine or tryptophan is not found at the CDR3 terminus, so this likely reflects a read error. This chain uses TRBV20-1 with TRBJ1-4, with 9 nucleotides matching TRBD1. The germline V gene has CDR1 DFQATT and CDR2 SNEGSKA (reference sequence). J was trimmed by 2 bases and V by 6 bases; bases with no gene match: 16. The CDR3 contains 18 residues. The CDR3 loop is CSATNPKQGARTNEKLFL. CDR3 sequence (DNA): TGCAGTGCCACCAATCCAAAACAGGGGGCACGGACTAATGAAAAACTGTTTTTG.

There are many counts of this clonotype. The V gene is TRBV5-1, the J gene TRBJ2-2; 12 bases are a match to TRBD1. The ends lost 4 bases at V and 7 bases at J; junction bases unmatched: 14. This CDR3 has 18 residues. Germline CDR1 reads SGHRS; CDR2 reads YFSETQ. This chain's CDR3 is CASSLLPGTGGAGGELFF. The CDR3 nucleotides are TGCGCCAGCAGCCTTCTACCCGGGACAGGGGGCGCCGGCGGGGAGCTGTTTTTT.

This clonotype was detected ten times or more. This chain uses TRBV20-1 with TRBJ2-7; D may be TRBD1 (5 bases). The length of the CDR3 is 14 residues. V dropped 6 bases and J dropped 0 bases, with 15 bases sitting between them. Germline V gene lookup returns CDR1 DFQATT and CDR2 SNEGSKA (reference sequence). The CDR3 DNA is TGCAGTGCGGGTGGGGCCTTCATCTCCTACGAGCAGTACTTC. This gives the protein CSAGGAFISYEQYF.